This TCR beta chain was documented in a study of cytomegalovirus exposure and HLA in healthy donors. Trimming stripped 11 bases from V and 1 base from J, with 15 bases between. CDR1 MNHNS and CDR2 SASEGT come from the germline V gene. The CDR3 is 13 amino acids. Primers for the PCR totalled 60 Vbeta and 13 Jbeta. The data were produced by immunoSEQ multiplex PCR, yet TCRdb's version contains in-frame clones alone and is incomplete. The table shows more than 110,000 clones, with 80% occurring only once. The specimen sequenced was PBMCs. This clonotype was obtained from a female donor in good health and CMV-seronegative. The chain recombines TRBV6-1 with TRBJ2-7; maybe TRBD1 (5 bases). The CDR3 nucleotides read TGTGCCGGCCAGACCCCAGGGTCCTACGAGCAGTACTTC. It yields the protein CAGQTPGSYEQYF.